This TCR beta chain is from a study of technical replicates of blood from a few donors. Per the germline V gene, CDR1 is SGHTA and CDR2 is FQGTGA. V was clipped by 4 bases and J by 7 bases; unmatched bases: 3. The CDR3 sequence is 14 residues long. TCRdb keeps only in-frame clones here, not all; method: immunoSEQ multiplex PCR. The top ten hold around 4.2% of the sample, which has about 57,000 clones, 80% to 95% seen once. This clonotype was obtained from a human donor in good health. Some clones in this sample may be carry-over from other donors' samples. V gene TRBV7-3 combines with J gene TRBJ2-3; 12 positions match TRBD2. The sample taken for sequencing was PBMCs. Here the CDR3 reads CASSSGLAGNTQYF. CDR3 bases: TGTGCCAGCAGCTCGGGACTAGCGGGCAATACGCAGTATTTT.